Below, 22 T cell receptor beta chains from the same sample are listed, as sequenced in a study of T-cell reconstitution after alpha-beta-depleted transplantation in children. The authors prepared the TCRbeta library with unique molecular identifiers. TCRdb passed the PCR reads through MiXCR, listing each CDR3 protein once. The sample holds about 980,000 distinct CDR3 sequences, about 29% seen once. This sample comprised PBMCs, mostly from graft donor cells, obtained 360 days after TCRalphabeta/CD19-depleted stem cell transplant. The source of these receptors is a boy in the first two years of life who had a stem cell transplant for SCID, so the T cells may come from the graft donor.

J is TRBJ2-5 and V is TRBV7-6; D may be TRBD1 (5 bases). Per germline, CDR1 SGHVS and CDR2 FNYEAQ. The V end lost 5 bases, the J end lost 2 bases, and 9 bases lay between the germline ends. There are 13 residues in the CDR3. The CDR3 DNA reads TGTGCCAGCAGCGGACACGCGCAAGAGACCCAGTACTTC. Its protein is CASSGHAQETQYF.

This clonotype was seen only a few times. The genes are TRBV28 and TRBJ1-3; D not certain. Germline V lookup: CDR1 MDHEN, CDR2 SYDVKM. V lost 4 bases to trimming and J lost 2 bases, with 6 bases between them. This CDR3 is 13 amino acids long. The CDR3 region has the DNA TGTGCCAGCAGTTCCGGGGCTGGAAACACCATATATTTT. Its translation is CASSSGAGNTIYF.

This clonotype has more than one count but fewer than ten. J is TRBJ2-7 and V is TRBV5-5; 11 bases match TRBD1. Germline CDR1 and CDR2: SGHKS and YYEKEE (reference sequence). Trimming at V came to 3 bases and at J to 2 bases, leaving 10 bases not matched to a gene. The CDR3 length is 17 residues. The CDR3, as DNA: TGTGCCAGCAGCTCCGGACAGGGGGCGCTTACCCCCTACGAGCAGTACTTC. It translates to CASSSGQGALTPYEQYF.

This chain uses TRBV5-1 with TRBJ2-1; 16 positions agree with TRBD2. The germline V gene has CDR1 SGHRS and CDR2 YFSETQ. The CDR3 runs 16 residues. Unmatched junction bases numbered 2, after V lost 1 base and J lost 7 bases. Written as DNA, the CDR3 is TGCGCCAGCAGCTTGATGGGACTAGCGGGGGGGAATGAGCAGTTCTTC. Its protein product is CASSLMGLAGGNEQFF.

The sample holds a few counts of this clonotype. V is TRBV5-6 and J is TRBJ2-5; D gene unclear. The CDR3 is 13 residues long. Between the trimmed V and J ends, which lost 4 bases and 2 bases, there was a span of 9 bases. CDR1 and CDR2 from the germline V gene are SGHDT and YYEEEE. The CDR3 loop reads CASSMPVQETQYF. CDR3 sequence (DNA): TGTGCCAGCAGCATGCCCGTTCAAGAGACCCAGTACTTC.

V gene TRBV5-1 combines with J gene TRBJ2-3; D unresolved. The germline V and J ends were trimmed by 2 bases and 2 bases, with 12 bases remaining between them. Germline CDR1 is SGHRS and CDR2 is YFSETQ. The CDR3 is made up of 15 amino acids. CDR3 nucleotide sequence: TGCGCCAGCAGCTTACCCTCGGTCGACACAGATACGCAGTATTTT. This encodes CASSLPSVDTDTQYF.

In this sample, this clonotype turned up a few times. The rearrangement links TRBV4-3 to TRBJ1-5; D unresolved. CDR3 length equals 15 residues. Germline V CDR1 and CDR2: LGHNA, YSLEER. Trimming shortened V by 1 base and J by 3 bases, and 10 bases separated the two germline ends. The CDR3 DNA sequence: TGCGCCAGCAGCCAAGCGTTCATTTCCAATCAGCCCCAGCATTTT. This sequence encodes CASSQAFISNQPQHF.

This clonotype showed up just a few times. J is TRBJ2-1 and V is TRBV6-1; D is possibly TRBD1 (6 bases). V dropped 4 bases and J dropped 7 bases, with 11 bases sitting between them. Germline lookup yields CDR1 MNHNS and CDR2 SASEGT. The CDR3 length is 13 residues. The CDR3 here is CASSAGTKNEQFF. Here the CDR3 DNA reads TGTGCCAGCAGTGCCGGGACAAAAAATGAGCAGTTCTTC.

The chain carries TRBV20-1 and TRBJ1-1; a weak D match, TRBD1 (5 bases). The V end was cut by 5 bases, the J end by 9 bases, with 19 bases between. Germline V lookup: CDR1 DFQATT, CDR2 SNEGSKA (reference sequence). The CDR3 loop spans 13 amino acids. The CDR3, as DNA: TGCAGTGCTCCCAACCTCGACAGTGGAAAAGCTTTCTTT. This codes for CSAPNLDSGKAFF.

The J gene is TRBJ1-2, the V gene TRBV7-9; possible D gene TRBD1, 5 bases. V gave up 5 bases and J gave up 8 bases, with 12 bases separating them. There are 12 residues in the CDR3. Germline values: CDR1 SEHNR, CDR2 FQNEAQ (reference sequence). CDR3 loop: CASSIRGGGYTF. The CDR3 DNA reads TGTGCCAGCAGCATAAGGGGAGGGGGCTACACCTTC.

This clonotype was seen a handful of times. The chain carries TRBV6-1 and TRBJ2-7; TRBD1 matches 11 bases. CDR1 and CDR2 (germline): MNHNS, SASEGT. There are 15 residues in the CDR3. V trimming: 3 bases; J trimming: 4 bases; junction bases outside the gene matches: 5. The CDR3 DNA reads TGTGCCAGCAGTGATGGGGGGACAGGGGGATACGAGCAGTACTTC. It is translated as CASSDGGTGGYEQYF.

The chain is built from TRBV15 and TRBJ2-5; the D call may be TRBD1 or TRBD2 (5 bases each). This CDR3 is 14 amino acids long. CDR1 and CDR2 (germline): LNHNV, YYDKDF (reference sequence). Trimming removed 2 bases from V and 2 bases from J, with 9 bases in between. The chain's CDR3 is CATSRQGAQETQYF. The CDR3 nucleotides read TGTGCCACCAGCAGACAGGGAGCGCAAGAGACCCAGTACTTC. Full variable domain (remainder filled in from reference TRBV15 and TRBJ2-5): DAMVIQNPRYQVTQFGKPVTLSCSQTLNHNVMYWYQQKSSQAPKLLFHYYDKDFNNEADTPDNFQSRRPNTSFCFLDIRSPGLGDTAMYLCATSRQGAQETQYFGPGTRLLVL.

This chain connects TRBV12-3 or TRBV12-4 to TRBJ2-6, with 11 bases aligning to TRBD1. The ends lost 5 bases at V and 1 base at J; junction bases unmatched: 10. CDR3 length: 19 amino acids. Here the CDR3 reads CASSEGPGTGGSGANVLTF. The CDR3 DNA is TGTGCCAGCAGTGAGGGACCCGGGACAGGGGGTTCTGGGGCCAACGTCCTGACTTTC.

The chain joins TRBV2 to TRBJ1-4, with D possibly matching TRBD1 (5 bases). Trimming took off 8 bases at V and 6 bases at J, with 19 bases between the two ends. CDR1 is SNHLY, CDR2 FYNNEI, per germline. CDR3 length: 15 residues. CDR3 sequence: CASGAGTKGYEKLFF. Written as DNA, the CDR3 is TGTGCCAGCGGGGCTGGGACCAAAGGCTATGAAAAACTGTTTTTT.

This clonotype was recorded a few times. The junction does not match germline at one end; this may be a read error. This chain joins TRBV6-6 and TRBJ2-7, with unresolved D. This CDR3 region has 11 residues. Looked up from germline, CDR1 is MNHNY and CDR2 is SVGAGI (reference sequence). The CDR3 spells CASSDVSGPFF. The CDR3 DNA is TGTGCCAGCAGTGACGTATCCGGGCCTTTTTTC.

DNA for the CDR3: TGCGCCAGCAGCCAAGATAGGGGGGCAACTAGGTCCTACAATGAGCAGTTCTTC. As protein: CASSQDRGATRSYNEQFF. V gene TRBV4-1 combines with J gene TRBJ2-1; TRBD1 or TRBD2 may be the D gene (6 bases each). Germline V gene data show CDR1 as MGHRA and CDR2 as YSYEKL. Deletions cut 0 bases from V and 1 base from J, with 16 bases between. This CDR3 contains 18 residues.

A few counts support this clonotype. This chain joins TRBV7-6 and TRBJ2-1; D is perhaps TRBD1 (6 bases). Germline CDR1 reads SGHVS; CDR2 reads FNYEAQ. Trimming stripped 1 base from V and 6 bases from J, with 28 bases between. The CDR3 length is 20 residues. The CDR3 reads CASSLVLRPVDRLNLNEQFF. CDR3 nucleotide sequence: TGTGCCAGCAGCTTAGTTTTGCGCCCCGTGGACAGACTTAACCTCAATGAGCAGTTCTTC.

V usage is TRBV28 and J usage is TRBJ1-5, with no clear D. CDR1 and CDR2 from the germline V gene are MDHEN and SYDVKM. The CDR3 is 13 amino acids. With 5 bases removed from V and 4 bases from J, the gap between germline ends came to 9 bases. This CDR3 is CASSRFVNQPQHF. CDR3 nucleotides: TGTGCCAGCAGTCGTTTCGTTAATCAGCCCCAGCATTTT.

V usage is TRBV5-5 and J usage is TRBJ2-2; maybe TRBD1 (5 bases). The V end was cut by 0 bases, the J end by 6 bases, with 12 bases between. There are 15 residues in the CDR3. The germline CDR1 and CDR2 sequences are SGHKS and YYEKEE (reference sequence). CDR3 coding DNA: TGTGCCAGCAGCTTGGTGGCCAGGGCGCCCGGGGAGCTGTTTTTT. This gives the protein CASSLVARAPGELFF.

This clonotype turned up a few times. The chain carries TRBV7-2 and TRBJ2-7; maybe TRBD2 (6 bases). Germline V CDR1 and CDR2: SGHTA, FQGNSA. The CDR3 sequence is 14 residues long. The ends were cut back, 4 bases at V and 3 bases at J, with 13 bases in the middle. CDR3 sequence reads: CASSYAGLDYEQYF. The CDR3 nucleotides read TGTGCCAGCAGCTACGCGGGGCTCGACTACGAGCAGTACTTC.

The chain carries TRBV5-1 and TRBJ2-3, with D tentatively TRBD1 (6 bases). Trimming cost V 1 base and J 3 bases, with 12 bases left between them. The germline gives CDR1 SGHRS, CDR2 YFSETQ. The CDR3 is made up of 15 amino acids. The CDR3 nucleotides are TGCGCCAGCAGCTTGAAACCTAGGGGGACAGATACGCAGTATTTT. This codes for CASSLKPRGTDTQYF.

The chain has TRBV11-2 and TRBJ2-4; D is uncertain. CDR1 and CDR2 from the germline V gene are SGHAT and FQNNGV. With 5 bases removed from V and 0 bases from J, the gap between germline ends came to 17 bases. There are 17 residues in the CDR3. CDR3: CASSGQLGPLAKNIQYF. The CDR3 DNA sequence: TGTGCCAGCAGCGGGCAACTCGGACCTTTAGCCAAAAACATTCAGTACTTC.